Listed here are 25 T cell receptor beta chains from one sample, sequenced in a study of identical twins. MiXCR was run by TCRdb on the 5' RACE reads, yielding one entry per CDR3 protein. The repertoire holds 500,000 to 650,000 distinct CDR3 sequences, with 20% to 25% as singletons. The data also belong to a second study, concerning yellow fever vaccine responses in identical twins.

Source material: CD4+ T cells sorted from blood. Source of these receptors: a woman younger than 35 in good health.

The rearrangement uses TRBV20-1 and TRBJ2-3, with 16 bases matching TRBD2. The germline V gene has CDR1 DFQATT and CDR2 SNEGSKA (reference sequence). The CDR3 consists of 20 residues. Unmatched junction bases numbered 17, after V lost 3 bases and J lost 5 bases. In DNA, the CDR3 is TGCAGTGCTAGCGATCGATGGGGACTAGCGGGGGGGATAAGGGGAGATACGCAGTATTTT. It yields the protein CSASDRWGLAGGIRGDTQYF.

Only one count was recorded for this clonotype. The chain joins TRBV11-1 to TRBJ2-7, with 8 bases lining up with TRBD1. CDR1 is SGHAT and CDR2 is FQDESV in the germline V gene (reference sequence). The CDR3 is 18 residues long. V trimming: 1 base; J trimming: 5 bases; junction bases outside the gene matches: 16. The CDR3 here is CASSLGDRRTGIVDEQYF. The CDR3 nucleotides read TGTGCCAGCAGCTTAGGGGATCGACGGACAGGGATAGTCGACGAGCAGTACTTC. Combining the CDR3 with reference TRBV11-1 and TRBJ2-7 gives the whole variable domain EAEVAQSPRYKITEKSQAVAFWCDPISGHATLYWYRQILGQGPELLVQFQDESVVDDSQLPKDRFSAERLKGVDSTLKIQPAELGDSAMYLCASSLGDRRTGIVDEQYFGPGTRLTVT.

The chain recombines TRBV4-2 with TRBJ2-3; 11 nucleotides line up with TRBD1. The V gene's germline CDR1 is LGHNA and CDR2 YNFKEQ. This CDR3 is 17 amino acids long. V was clipped by 4 bases and J by 2 bases; unmatched bases: 8. The DNA for the CDR3 is TGTGCCAGCAGCCCCGCCGGGACAGGGGGTATCACAGATACGCAGTATTTT. Translated: CASSPAGTGGITDTQYF.

This sequence joins TRBV12-3 or TRBV12-4 and TRBJ1-6; D unresolved. The CDR3 extends over 13 amino acids. Trimming cost V 3 bases and J 10 bases, with 10 bases left between them. DNA for the CDR3: TGTGCCAGCAGTTTTGGAGGGAAATCACCCCTCCACTTT. Encoded protein: CASSFGGKSPLHF.

V gene TRBV24-1 combines with J gene TRBJ2-1; D uncertain. The CDR3 is 13 residues long. The ends were cut back, 10 bases at V and 8 bases at J, with 17 bases in the middle. The germline V gene encodes CDR1 KGHDR and CDR2 SFDVKD. CDR3 sequence: CATSPGYFHEQFF. In DNA form, the CDR3 reads TGTGCCACATCCCCGGGCTATTTCCATGAGCAGTTCTTC.

The rearrangement links TRBV20-1 to TRBJ2-5, with unresolved D. Per germline, CDR1 DFQATT and CDR2 SNEGSKA (reference sequence). V was pared by 5 bases and J by 5 bases, with 15 bases between. The CDR3 contains 13 residues. CDR3 in DNA: TGCAGTGCTCACAAAACCTCCAGGGAGACCCAGTACTTC. Translating it yields CSAHKTSRETQYF.

The count of this clonotype is one. CDR3 in amino acids: CASSLVAGGNEKLFF. Here the CDR3 DNA reads TGCGCCAGCAGCTTGGTAGCAGGAGGTAATGAAAAACTGTTTTTT. This chain joins TRBV5-1 and TRBJ1-4; D uncertain. The germline V gene encodes CDR1 SGHRS and CDR2 YFSETQ. The length of the CDR3 is 15 residues. With 0 bases removed from V and 4 bases from J, the gap between germline ends came to 10 bases.

The chain links TRBV28 to TRBJ1-3; TRBD1 agrees at 7 bases. Germline V gives CDR1 MDHEN, CDR2 SYDVKM. With 7 bases clipped from V and 0 bases from J, the junction kept 9 bases outside the gene matches. The CDR3 runs 16 residues. The CDR3 protein is CASKAQGGYSGNTIYF. CDR3 bases: TGTGCCAGCAAAGCTCAGGGGGGCTACTCTGGAAACACCATATATTTT.

This clonotype appeared a few times. This chain connects TRBV4-1 to TRBJ2-7; TRBD1 is a possible D gene (6 bases). Trimming stripped 1 base from V and 3 bases from J, with 13 bases between. Germline V gene data show CDR1 as MGHRA and CDR2 as YSYEKL. The CDR3 has 15 amino acids. CDR3 bases: TGCGCCAGCAGCCAAGCATTGGACAGAATCTACGAGCAGTACTTC. Translated: CASSQALDRIYEQYF.

This clonotype was seen at least ten times. The chain's CDR3 is CASSLLAGGAETQYF. CDR3 in DNA: TGTGCCAGCAGTTTACTAGCGGGGGGTGCAGAGACCCAGTACTTC. The gene calls are TRBV28 and TRBJ2-5; 11 bases map to TRBD2. The CDR3 contains 15 residues. The germline V gene has CDR1 MDHEN and CDR2 SYDVKM. V was pared by 2 bases and J by 4 bases, with 3 bases of the junction left unmatched.

This clonotype occurred a few times. The gene calls are TRBV5-6 and TRBJ2-7; D might be TRBD2 (6 bases). There are 15 residues in the CDR3. The V end lost 4 bases, the J end lost 7 bases, and 21 bases lay between the germline ends. Germline values: CDR1 SGHDT, CDR2 YYEEEE. The CDR3 loop is CASSPPGRSRGEQYF. The CDR3 DNA is TGTGCCAGCAGCCCTCCTGGGAGGAGCAGAGGGGAGCAGTACTTC. Based on the CDR3 plus reference TRBV5-6 and TRBJ2-7, the full variable domain is DAGVTQSPTHLIKTRGQQVTLRCSPKSGHDTVSWYQQALGQGPQFIFQYYEEEERQRGNFPDRFSGHQFPNYSSELNVNALLLGDSALYLCASSPPGRSRGEQYFGPGTRLTVT.

The chain has TRBV20-1 and TRBJ2-7; TRBD2 matches 8 bases. The V gene end was trimmed by 7 bases and the J gene end by 3 bases; junction bases not matched to a gene: 8. Germline lookup yields CDR1 DFQATT and CDR2 SNEGSKA (reference sequence). The CDR3 runs to 13 residues. CDR3 coding DNA: TGCAGTGTTCCGCGGGAGGCCCACTACGAGCAGTACTTC. Its translation: CSVPREAHYEQYF.

This clonotype was counted a few times. The rearrangement links TRBV7-8 to TRBJ2-5, with D maybe TRBD2 (5 bases). Germline V gene sequence: CDR1 SGHVS, CDR2 FQNEAQ. CDR3 length equals 14 residues. Between the trimmed V and J ends, which lost 4 bases and 1 base, there was a span of 10 bases. CDR3 region: CASSYSTIQETQYF. The CDR3 DNA follows: TGTGCCAGCAGCTATTCGACTATCCAAGAGACCCAGTACTTC.

V and J are TRBV5-1 and TRBJ2-2, with 9 bases fitting TRBD1. V gave up 1 base and J gave up 4 bases; unmatched junction bases: 5. This CDR3 region has 16 residues. Germline loops: CDR1 SGHRS, CDR2 YFSETQ. Here the CDR3 reads CASSLPQGAGTGELFF. CDR3 in DNA: TGCGCCAGCAGCTTGCCACAGGGGGCGGGCACCGGGGAGCTGTTTTTT. The entire variable domain, with the rest obtained from reference TRBV5-1 and TRBJ2-2, is as follows: KAGVTQTPRYLIKTRGQQVTLSCSPISGHRSVSWYQQTPGQGLQFLFEYFSETQRNKGNFPGRFSGRQFSNSRSEMNVSTLELGDSALYLCASSLPQGAGTGELFFGEGSRLTVL.

The chain combines TRBV5-8 with TRBJ2-6; D call uncertain. The length of the CDR3 is 12 residues. V was clipped by 7 bases and J by 4 bases, with 6 bases between them. Germline V gene sequence: CDR1 SGHTS, CDR2 YDEGEE. DNA of the CDR3: TGTGCCAGCCCCCCCGGGGCCAACGTCCTGACTTTC. Translating gives CASPPGANVLTF.

The chain carries TRBV7-9 and TRBJ2-7, with D unresolved. V was clipped by 5 bases and J by 0 bases, with 17 bases between them. The germline V gene encodes CDR1 SEHNR and CDR2 FQNEAQ (reference sequence). This CDR3 comprises 16 residues. In nucleotides, the CDR3 is TGTGCCAGCAGCCCCTACTCGGTTGGAAGCTCCTACGAGCAGTACTTC. Its translation is CASSPYSVGSSYEQYF.

The J gene is TRBJ2-1, the V gene TRBV10-3; TRBD2 aligns across 7 bases. Germline loops: CDR1 ENHRY, CDR2 SYGVKD. The CDR3 is 15 residues long. With V trimmed by 10 bases and J by 4 bases, 13 bases remained unmatched. CDR3 nucleotide sequence: TGTGCCACCTACCAACCCCTAGCGGAGTACAATGAGCAGTTCTTC. This sequence encodes CATYQPLAEYNEQFF.

The chain joins TRBV20-1 to TRBJ2-3, with TRBD2 matching 9 bases. Germline V gene sequence: CDR1 DFQATT, CDR2 SNEGSKA (reference sequence). V trimming: 3 bases; J trimming: 5 bases; junction bases outside the gene matches: 12. The CDR3 runs 16 residues. In DNA, the CDR3 is TGCAGTGCTAGGGGGATCGGGCGGGGGGGCGGAGATACGCAGTATTTT. Its translation: CSARGIGRGGGDTQYF.

This clonotype was recorded many times. The J gene is TRBJ2-3, the V gene TRBV10-3; the match to TRBD2 covers 8 bases. CDR3 length: 15 amino acids. Germline V gives CDR1 ENHRY, CDR2 SYGVKD. V was pared by 6 bases and J by 3 bases, with 8 bases of the junction left unmatched. This CDR3 reads CAISQRERSTDTQYF. In DNA form, the CDR3 reads TGTGCCATCAGCCAGCGGGAGCGGTCGACAGATACGCAGTATTTT.

This clonotype was seen a few times. V is TRBV6-1 and J is TRBJ2-3; 9 bases map to TRBD2. With 6 bases clipped from V and 6 bases from J, the junction kept 10 bases outside the gene matches. CDR3 length: 15 residues. The germline V gene encodes CDR1 MNHNS and CDR2 SASEGT. CDR3 in DNA: TGTGCCAGCAGAGGACTAGCGAATTCATGGGATACGCAGTATTTT. It specifies CASRGLANSWDTQYF.

The chain combines TRBV24-1 with TRBJ2-3, with D perhaps TRBD2 (5 bases). Germline V gene sequence: CDR1 KGHDR, CDR2 SFDVKD. The CDR3 sequence is 11 residues long. Trimming removed 9 bases at V and 4 bases at J, with 7 bases between. The CDR3 DNA reads TGTGCCACCGAGAGGGCAGATACGCAGTATTTT. Its translation: CATERADTQYF.

This clonotype was counted at least ten times. Sequence at one end of the junction differs from germline and may be a read error. J is TRBJ2-5 and V is TRBV5-1, with TRBD2 as a possible D gene (6 bases). In germline, CDR1 is SGHRS, CDR2 YFSETQ. The CDR3 is made up of 13 amino acids. The CDR3 reads CASSLGGGETQYF. CDR3 sequence (DNA): TGTGCCAGCAGTTTGGGGGGAGGAGAGACCCAGTACTTC.

V is TRBV12-3 or TRBV12-4 and J is TRBJ1-6; 9 nucleotides agree with TRBD1. The V gene end was trimmed by 6 bases and the J gene end by 10 bases; junction bases not matched to a gene: 7. CDR3 size: 14 residues. This chain's CDR3 is CASRSGQGRSPLHF. The CDR3 DNA sequence: TGTGCCAGCAGATCCGGACAGGGGCGGTCACCCCTCCACTTT.

V is TRBV11-2 and J is TRBJ2-5; D assignment may be TRBD1 or TRBD2 (5 bases each). Trimming removed 5 bases from V and 0 bases from J, with 16 bases in between. CDR3 length: 16 amino acids. Germline V CDR1 and CDR2: SGHAT, FQNNGV. This CDR3 is CASSTRDLPNQETQYF. The CDR3 nucleotides are TGTGCCAGCAGCACCCGGGACCTACCTAACCAAGAGACCCAGTACTTC.

This clonotype was observed a few times. The chain is built from TRBV5-1 and TRBJ1-1, with TRBD1 matching 12 bases. The CDR3 runs to 18 residues. After removal of 6 bases from V and 4 bases from J, the junction contained 16 bases not matched to a gene. Germline V CDR1 and CDR2: SGHRS, YFSETQ. The chain's CDR3 is CASNRLGTGGSFGTEAFF. The CDR3 region has the DNA TGCGCCAGCAACAGACTAGGGACAGGGGGCTCGTTTGGCACTGAAGCTTTCTTT.